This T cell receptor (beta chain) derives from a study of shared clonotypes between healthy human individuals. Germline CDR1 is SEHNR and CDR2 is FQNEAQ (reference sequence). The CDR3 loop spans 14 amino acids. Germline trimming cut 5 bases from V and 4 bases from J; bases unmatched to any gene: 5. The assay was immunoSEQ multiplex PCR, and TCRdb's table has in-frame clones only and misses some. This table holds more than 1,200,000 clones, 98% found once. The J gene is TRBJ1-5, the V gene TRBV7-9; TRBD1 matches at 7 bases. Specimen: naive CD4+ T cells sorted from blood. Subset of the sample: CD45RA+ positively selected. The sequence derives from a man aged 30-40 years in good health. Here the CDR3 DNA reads TGTGCCAGCAGCACCGGGACAGATAATCAGCCCCAGCATTTT. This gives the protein CASSTGTDNQPQHF.